These 13 T cell receptor beta chains were all obtained from the same sample, sequenced in a study of Graves' ophthalmopathy and Graves' hyperthyroidism listed by TCRdb under 2018. The reads were generated on an Illumina HiSeq 2000. TCR beta CDR3 regions were amplified from RNA transcripts for repertoire sequencing. The first round of RT-PCR was done with HTBI primers and the Qiagen OneStep RT-PCR kit, and was followed by a second round of multiplex PCR, then size selection and purification. Using fastp trimming at Q25 and MiXCR clonotype assembly, TCRdb reanalyzed the public sequencing data and kept in-frame beta chains. Entries are consolidated by CDR3 protein sequence, retaining the most common genes and DNA. Counted in this sample were around 520,000 distinct CDR3 sequences; approximately 35% of them appeared once. The top ten constitute roughly 4.5% of the sample. The material sequenced was peripheral blood or thyroid tissue (not recorded which). These receptors all stem from an adult man with Graves' hyperthyroidism.

For this clonotype: The junction shows a germline mismatch at one end, possibly a read error. The DNA of the CDR3 is TGTGCCAGCAGTGAAGTTCCAGGAATCAACAATCAGCCCCAGCATTTT. The encoded protein is CASSEVPGINNQPQHF. The genes are TRBV10-3 and TRBJ1-5, with no clear D. The CDR3 is 16 residues long. Germline V gene lookup returns CDR1 ENHRY and CDR2 SYGVKD.

There are a few counts of this clonotype. The junction differs from germline at one of its ends, possibly a read error. The chain recombines TRBV7-7 with TRBJ2-7; tentatively, D is TRBD2 (5 bases). The J call may be incorrect, as the DNA end agrees better with TRBJ2-1. There are 13 residues in the CDR3. Germline-derived CDR1 and CDR2 are SSHAT and FNYEAQ (reference sequence). This chain's CDR3 is CASSQTRTSEQFF. Written as DNA, the CDR3 is TGTGCTAGCAGCCAAACTAGAACGAGTGAGCAGTTCTTC.

The rearrangement uses TRBV2 and TRBJ2-3; D not resolved. The V and J ends lost 6 bases and 0 bases respectively, with 13 bases between them. The CDR3 is 15 amino acids. Germline V gene data show CDR1 as SNHLY and CDR2 as FYNNEI. The CDR3 region has the DNA TGTGCCAGCAGCGTAGACACAACGAGCACAGATACGCAGTATTTT. This codes for CASSVDTTSTDTQYF.

This clonotype was counted ten times or more. The chain links TRBV10-3 to TRBJ2-2; TRBD2 matches at 10 bases. The length of the CDR3 is 17 residues. Per germline, CDR1 ENHRY and CDR2 SYGVKD. The J segment lost 5 bases and the V segment lost 2 bases, leaving 8 bases of the junction unmatched. The CDR3 is CAISELWELAGTGELFF. The CDR3 bases are TGTGCCATCAGTGAGCTCTGGGAACTAGCGGGGACCGGGGAGCTGTTTTTT.

With respect to this clonotype: Possible read error: a much larger clone is one base away. This chain connects TRBV7-9 to TRBJ1-1; TRBD1 matches at 8 bases. The CDR3 is 15 amino acids. The germline CDR1 and CDR2 sequences are SEHNR and FQNEAQ (reference sequence). Unmatched junction bases numbered 13, after V lost 7 bases and J lost 6 bases. The CDR3 DNA reads TGTGCCAGCATAAGGTCAGGGGGCATTGACGCTGAAGCTTTCTTT. This gives the protein CASIRSGGIDAEAFF.

This clonotype was detected many times. The chain has TRBV12-3 or TRBV12-4 and TRBJ1-1, with 8 bases identical to TRBD1. V trimming: 5 bases; J trimming: 1 base; junction bases outside the gene matches: 6. This CDR3 is 15 amino acids long. CDR3 DNA: TGTGCCAGCAGTCAGACAGGGGTCCAGAACACTGAAGCTTTCTTT. Protein product: CASSQTGVQNTEAFF.

This clonotype was recorded at least ten times. The V and J genes are TRBV2 and TRBJ1-1; D gene uncertain. Germline CDR1 is SNHLY and CDR2 is FYNNEI. The CDR3 covers 15 residues. Trimming took off 7 bases at V and 5 bases at J, with 20 bases between the two ends. The chain's CDR3 is CASKVSLAGSTEAFF. Written as DNA, the CDR3 is TGTGCCAGCAAGGTAAGCCTGGCGGGAAGTACTGAAGCTTTCTTT. Combining the CDR3 with reference TRBV2 and TRBJ1-1 gives the whole variable domain EPEVTQTPSHQVTQMGQEVILRCVPISNHLYFYWYRQILGQKVEFLVSFYNNEISEKSEIFDDQFSVERPDGSNFTLKIRSTKLEDSAMYFCASKVSLAGSTEAFFGQGTRLTVV.

The CDR3 protein is CALTLGGSGSPSYNEQYF. The DNA of the CDR3 is TGTGCCCTCACACTCGGGGGTAGCGGGAGTCCTTCCTACAATGAGCAGTACTTC. The rearrangement joins TRBV7-9 to TRBJ2-1, with 9 bases that match TRBD2. The J call may be incorrect, as the DNA end agrees better with TRBJ2-7. Germline V gene sequence: CDR1 SEHNR, CDR2 FQNEAQ (reference sequence). The CDR3 length is 18 residues.

The J gene is TRBJ1-1, the V gene TRBV5-1, with D tentatively TRBD1 (5 bases). Trimming removed 0 bases at V and 3 bases at J, with 12 bases between. This CDR3 has 15 amino acids. The V gene's germline CDR1 is SGHRS and CDR2 YFSETQ. The CDR3 loop is CASSLVGERDTEAFF. Here the CDR3 DNA reads TGCGCCAGCAGCTTGGTGGGGGAACGGGACACTGAAGCTTTCTTT.

This clonotype appeared many times. V and J are TRBV5-8 and TRBJ1-1; D remains unclear. CDR1 is SGHTS and CDR2 is YDEGEE in the germline V gene. The V gene lost 5 bases and the J gene lost 0 bases, with 8 bases spanning the gap. This CDR3 is built from 13 residues. The CDR3 coding sequence is TGTGCCAGCAGATATTTGGTGAACACTGAAGCTTTCTTT. This gives the protein CASRYLVNTEAFF.

The genes are TRBV15 and TRBJ2-1; a possible D gene is TRBD2 (6 bases). The V gene lost 1 base and the J gene lost 2 bases, with 12 bases spanning the gap. The CDR3 consists of 16 residues. Per the germline V gene, CDR1 is LNHNV and CDR2 is YYDKDF (reference sequence). The CDR3 region has the DNA TGTGCCACCAGCAGAGTTATGAGGGAGGCCTACAATGAGCAGTTCTTC. This gives the protein CATSRVMREAYNEQFF.

V is TRBV20-1 and J is TRBJ2-5; 8 bases are shared with TRBD1. CDR3 length equals 16 residues. CDR1 is DFQATT and CDR2 is SNEGSKA in the germline V gene (reference sequence). CDR3: CSSYQWVSGGAETQYF. The CDR3 DNA reads TGCAGCAGTTACCAATGGGTTTCAGGGGGCGCGGAGACCCAGTACTTC.

This chain links TRBV10-3 with TRBJ1-5; 9 bases are a match to TRBD1. Germline values: CDR1 ENHRY, CDR2 SYGVKD. The V gene end was trimmed by 6 bases and the J gene end by 6 bases; junction bases not matched to a gene: 6. CDR3 length: 14 residues. In nucleotides, the CDR3 is TGTGCCATCAGAAAACAGGGGGCCGGTCAGCCCCAGCATTTT. It specifies CAIRKQGAGQPQHF.